Described below is a single T cell receptor (beta chain) sequence and its context. Its antigen has not been determined. No base-level quality is on record; no much larger clone is a single base apart. The entry originates in a study of relationships among human T cell subsets (dated by TCRdb to about 2010). A note on the overall study: Eight distinct blood T cell populations were sequenced: pan T, CD8 cytotoxic, regulatory, Th1, Th2, naive plus transitional, activated and memory cells.

Inclusive of the bounding cysteine and phenylalanine, the CDR3 is 17 residues long. The sequence is cut down to CDR3 DNA, 51 bases in frame from base 1. From a lookup of the germline V gene, CDR1 and CDR2 are MGHRA and YSYEKL. V lost 1 base and J lost 6 bases, and the count of bases not matched to a germline gene is 14. The paper as a whole reports these results and caveats: The seven subsets showed no statistically significant differences in V, D and J usage, CDR3 length, or N-nucleotide additions. A CD4+CD8+ double-positive population could not be excluded by the bead-based sorting. Substantial sharing of CDR3s among Th1, Th2 and regulatory T cells was interpreted as suggestive of stochastic cell fate choices. Over 55% of CD8+ cytotoxic sequences were found to belong to clones with over 100 reads, whereas few such clones were observed in the regulatory and Th2 subsets.

Library generation was performed with multiplex PCR. The sequencer listed for this sample is 454 GS FLX. Semiquantitative ARM-PCR was used to amplify the TCR alpha and beta CDR3 regions from mRNA. In ARM-PCR, tagged nested gene-specific primers were used first, and exponential amplification was then carried out by communal superprimers. Nested primers were removed by exonuclease before the second amplification round on first-round PCR products. The amplicons were sequenced on the 454 platform, which can rapidly sequence millions of DNA fragments without cloning bias. A read was counted as effective if the read could be mapped to both V and J germline segments. For the original study's pipeline: IRmap was used to assign reads to germline V, D and J segments, and IRmap relies on pyromap, a Smith-Waterman modification adapted to 454 sequencing errors. D-beta assignments were filtered using cutoffs set at the 99th percentile of alignment scores from simulated random sequences. CDR3 was defined as the amino acids lying between the conserved V-segment Y[YFLI]C motif and the J-segment [FW]GXGT motif. A compound Poisson process model, previously applied to large-scale EST data, was used to estimate repertoire diversity. A procedure for detecting cross-contamination was used to argue that the shared CDR3s did not come from sample contamination. The raw public data were reprocessed by TCRdb itself: fastp quality trimming at Q25, MiXCR clonotype calling, in-frame beta chains only. When rows share a CDR3 protein, they turn into one entry using the most common DNA and genes. What appears here as the V and J calls and clone size reflects TCRdb's work, not the paper's. This sample has 7,000 to 9,500 distinct CDR3 sequences in its table, and roughly 55% of those were observed once. Approximately 5.6% of the sample belongs to the ten largest clones.

From the CD45RA-negative fraction, anti-CD45RO beads were used to select memory T cells as CD45RA-RO+ cells. Miltenyi superparamagnetic beads coated with subset-specific monoclonal antibodies were used for isolation of the T cell subsets. All T cell populations were isolated from peripheral blood. Mononuclear cells were obtained from whole blood by Ficoll separation, and monocytes were then depleted with anti-CD14 microbeads. Right after isolation, the cell populations were resuspended in RNAprotect reagent. The sequenced sample was memory T cells sorted from blood. The meaning of the sample's cell subset or site label: CD45RA-RO+ memory T cells. The receptor was isolated from a man in his forties or fifties in good health. The sequence is built from TRBV4-1 and TRBJ2-7, and TRBD1 aligns with 8 junction nucleotides. The nucleotide sequence is TGCGCCAGCAGCCAAGGGGCCCTTCGGGACAGGAAGGTCGAGCAGTACTTC. It encodes CASSQGALRDRKVEQYF.